This T cell receptor beta chain was identified during a study of blood T cell repertoires in COVID-19 (dated by TCRdb to the early 2020s). Regarding the study in general: The collaborator samples originated in the United States, Italy and Spain and spanned the acute and convalescent phases of COVID-19. Deeply sampled blood TCRbeta repertoires from subjects exposed to, actively infected with, or recovered from COVID-19 were included in the dataset. The repertoires were released in a freely available public database intended as a resource for research on the immune response to SARS-CoV-2. The prospective study material was composed of cDNA or gDNA derived from T cells, B-cell-depleted T cells, or PBMCs. Samples were obtained from the ongoing ImmuneRACE study (first 160 participants) and from 1,254 subjects provided by 6 global collaborators. Where HLA class I and class II types were available, the types were taken from metadata supplied by the sample provider, not from assay-based typing. Sample metadata almost always included a de-identified subject ID, COVID-19 status, age in years and sex.

The investigation overall reported the following: The amount of clinical and demographic metadata varied by source and participant and was provided uncurated.

TCRbeta CDR3 regions were amplified from genomic DNA by means of the immunoSEQ Assay, a bias-controlled multiplex PCR. The source study handled its data this way. The number of nucleated cells in each sample was estimated by amplification of reference gene primers within the assay. To quantify the absolute abundance of each unique TCRbeta CDR3 rearrangement, sequence reads were collapsed and filtered. Productive Simpson clonality was computed per sample as the square root of Simpson's diversity index over productive rearrangements. TCRdb's version of the immuneACCESS table is confined to in-frame rearrangements and falls short of the full clone set. An unresolved V gene accounts for under half of the shortfall where checked; the remainder is of unknown origin. That table supplies the V and J calls and clone size; D and trimming were determined from the DNA. Recorded for this sample are under 450,000 clones; roughly four fifths of them occurred a single time. Around 5.1% of the sample lies in the top ten.

The germline V gene specifies SQVTM as CDR1 and ANQGSEA as CDR2. Spanning cysteine to phenylalanine, the CDR3 consists of 13 amino acids. The DNA shown is the 39-base CDR3, in frame from base 1. The trim is 6 bases for V and 5 bases for J, with a gap of 13 bases between the germline ends. Worth noting for this clone: The antigen it recognizes is unknown. The input lacks base qualities; no much larger clone sits a single base away.

In the prospective study, participants were about 18 to 100 years old, resided in approximately 25 geographic areas of the United States, and were enrolled through a virtual design. In the prospective study, cohorts were assigned on the basis of participant-reported clinical history obtained from a screening survey and a study questionnaire. Recovered participants in ImmuneRACE Cohort 3 were defined as having two consecutive negative NP/OP PCR tests, clearance from a healthcare professional, or resolution of symptoms. In the prospective study, whole blood, serum and a nasopharyngeal or oropharyngeal swab were collected from each participant by mobile phlebotomists. Prospective study participants could optionally give additional blood draws and questionnaires over an approximately 2-month period. Prospective study blood samples were shipped either frozen or at room temperature before DNA extraction.

The chain links TRBV29-1 with TRBJ1-4; TRBD1 is possibly the D segment (6 matching bases). This receptor was obtained from a woman in her forties or fifties who had recovered from COVID-19. Sequenced input: PBMCs or T cells enriched from blood (not recorded which). The CDR3 protein sequence reads: CSVTRGMNEKLFF. DNA sequence: TGCAGCGTAACAAGGGGGATGAATGAAAAACTGTTTTTT.